This T cell receptor (beta chain) was found in a study of T cell responses to AZD1222 COVID-19 vaccine. Profiling relied on immunoSEQ multiplex PCR, and the TCRdb table lists in-frame clones only, not all of them. Counted here are 150,000 to 200,000 clones, less than 95% occurring once; the ten biggest clones make up about 6.5%. CDR1 and CDR2 from the germline V gene are SGHDT and YYEEEE. Deletions cut 0 bases from V and 0 bases from J, with 13 bases between. This CDR3 contains 17 residues. This specimen was peripheral blood, taken 28 days after the second AZD1222 dose. The sequence derives from an adult who received the AZD1222 COVID-19 vaccine. The rearrangement uses TRBV5-6 and TRBJ1-5, with a tentative D call TRBD1 (6 bases). CDR3 sequence (DNA): TGTGCCAGCAGCTTGGCCAAAGGGGGGTATAGCAATCAGCCCCAGCATTTT. This sequence encodes CASSLAKGGYSNQPQHF.